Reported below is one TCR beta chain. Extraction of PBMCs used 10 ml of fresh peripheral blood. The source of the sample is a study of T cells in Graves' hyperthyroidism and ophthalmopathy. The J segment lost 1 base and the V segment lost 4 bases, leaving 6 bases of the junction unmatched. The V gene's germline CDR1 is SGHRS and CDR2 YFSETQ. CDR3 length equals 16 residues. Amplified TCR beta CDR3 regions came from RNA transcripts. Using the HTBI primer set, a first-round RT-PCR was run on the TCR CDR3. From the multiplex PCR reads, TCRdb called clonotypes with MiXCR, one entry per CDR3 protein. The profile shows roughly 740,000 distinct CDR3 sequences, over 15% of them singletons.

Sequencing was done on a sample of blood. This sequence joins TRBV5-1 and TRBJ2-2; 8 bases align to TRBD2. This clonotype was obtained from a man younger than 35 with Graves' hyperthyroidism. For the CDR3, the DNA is TGCGCCAGCAGCCTTCCCACTAGCGGGAACACCGGGGAGCTGTTTTTT. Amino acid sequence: CASSLPTSGNTGELFF.